The source of this T cell receptor beta chain is a study of blood T cells in healthy people across ages. A J-beta primer mix and a sample-barcoded 5' primer were used in a second PCR of about 6 to 12 cycles. Each TCR beta cDNA got a 12-nucleotide random molecular identifier. TCRdb independently ran MiXCR on the 5' RACE reads; one entry per CDR3 protein. The repertoire includes roughly 1.5 million distinct CDR3 sequences, under 55% of them detected once, and just over 4% sits in the top ten. The trim removed 0 bases at V and 4 bases at J, leaving 8 bases unmatched. The CDR3 runs 16 residues. Broader study findings: While age rose, TCR beta diversity per million T cells dropped in a roughly linear way. When one million T cells were used, diversity estimates were thought to be underestimates.

Aged about 6 to 90, donors were systemically healthy Caucasians from Russia. This clonotype occurred a few times. Antigen: not known. The TCR was taken from a woman under 30 in good health. V gene TRBV12-3 or TRBV12-4 combines with J gene TRBJ1-2, with TRBD1 matching over 7 bases. The specimen was blood. For the CDR3, the DNA is TGTGCCAGCAGTTTAGCCCCCCGGGACAGCGCCTATGGCTACACCTTC. It is translated as CASSLAPRDSAYGYTF.